The 20 T cell receptor beta chains presented below share a single source sample, sequenced in a study of post-analysis software for immune sequencing data. Study results and caveats: There were a few TRBV segments more frequent in patients than controls, and TRBV5-6, TRBV5-1 and TRBV20-1 were among them.

Unique molecular identifiers were built into the TCR beta cDNA libraries. TCRdb used MiXCR to reprocess the PCR reads, holding one entry per CDR3 protein. In the table there are just over 250,000 distinct CDR3 sequences, 36% of which are singletons. These receptors are not linked to any known antigen. Sequencing used blood. All receptors derive from a girl aged 5-17 years with multiple sclerosis.

This clonotype was detected many times. J is TRBJ2-1 and V is TRBV12-3 or TRBV12-4; 8 nucleotides agree with TRBD2. This CDR3 has 15 residues. Trimming cost V 6 bases and J 2 bases; bases outside gene matches: 6. Here the CDR3 DNA reads TGTGCCAGCAGCCCGAGCGGGAGCACCTACAATGAGCAGTTCTTC. Translating gives CASSPSGSTYNEQFF.

This clonotype showed up just a few times. The chain uses TRBV3-1 and TRBJ1-2; TRBD1 agrees at 10 bases. From germline, CDR1 is LGHDT and CDR2 YNNKEL (reference sequence). Losses at the gene ends were 3 bases for V and 4 bases for J; bases not matched to a gene: 8. This CDR3 spans 16 amino acids. The DNA for the CDR3 is TGTGCCAGCAGCCAGAACCGGGACAGGGGCTTCTATGGCTACACCTTC. This gives the protein CASSQNRDRGFYGYTF.

The gene calls are TRBV7-2 and TRBJ1-2; the D gene is possibly TRBD1 (5 bases). CDR3 length equals 13 residues. V lost 2 bases and J 8 bases, leaving 12 bases between the germline ends. Germline assignment: CDR1 SGHTA and CDR2 FQGNSA. CDR3 protein: CASSLKLRGGYTF. The CDR3 DNA reads as TGTGCCAGCAGCTTAAAGCTAAGGGGCGGCTACACCTTC.

This clonotype has a count of ten or more. The gene calls are TRBV7-2 and TRBJ2-3; maybe TRBD2 (5 bases). The germline gives CDR1 SGHTA, CDR2 FQGNSA. The CDR3 totals 14 residues. Trimming pared 0 bases from V and 5 bases from J, leaving 9 bases between. CDR3 DNA: TGTGCCAGCAGCTTAGCGAGGGAGAGAGATACGCAGTATTTT. Amino acid sequence: CASSLARERDTQYF.

This chain uses TRBV28 with TRBJ2-7; D unresolved. The germline gives CDR1 MDHEN, CDR2 SYDVKM. Trimming shortened V by 3 bases and J by 0 bases, and 18 bases separated the two germline ends. CDR3 length equals 17 residues. The CDR3 sequence: CASSFKRRRLSSYEQYF. Here the CDR3 DNA reads TGTGCCAGCAGTTTTAAACGGCGCCGTTTAAGCTCCTACGAGCAGTACTTC. Complete variable domain (other parts from reference TRBV28 and TRBJ2-7): DVKVTQSSRYLVKRTGEKVFLECVQDMDHENMFWYRQDPGLGLRLIYFSYDVKMKEKGDIPEGYSVSREKKERFSLILESASTNQTSMYLCASSFKRRRLSSYEQYFGPGTRLTVT.

To note about this clonotype: A read error may be the cause here, since a much bigger clone is one base away. The CDR3 coding sequence is TGTGCCAGCAGCGAAGGACTGTGCAATGAGCAGTTCTTC. The encoded protein is CASSEGLCNEQFF. The V call is TRBV9, the J call TRBJ2-1; D possibly corresponds to TRBD2 (5 bases). Trimming removed 3 bases from V and 6 bases from J, with 10 bases in between. Looked up from germline, CDR1 is SGDLS and CDR2 is YYNGEE. CDR3 length: 13 amino acids.

J is TRBJ1-2 and V is TRBV29-1; 7 bases are a match to TRBD1. The CDR3 totals 14 residues. After removal of 0 bases from V and 2 bases from J, the junction contained 3 bases not matched to a gene. The germline gives CDR1 SQVTM, CDR2 ANQGSEA. The CDR3 region is CSVEDLGQNYGYTF. In DNA, the CDR3 is TGCAGCGTTGAAGATCTGGGACAGAACTATGGCTACACCTTC.

The sample holds many counts of this clonotype. The chain uses TRBV6-1 and TRBJ2-1; 10 nucleotides align to TRBD1. Germline V gives CDR1 MNHNS, CDR2 SASEGT. CDR3 length: 14 residues. Trimming at V came to 7 bases and at J to 7 bases, leaving 7 bases not matched to a gene. The CDR3, as DNA: TGTGCCAGCACTTGGGACAGGGGAGGGAATGAGCAGTTCTTC. Translating it yields CASTWDRGGNEQFF.

This rearrangement joins TRBV6-2 or TRBV6-3 to TRBJ2-3; D not resolved. CDR1 is MNHEY, CDR2 SVGEGT, per germline. CDR3 length: 17 amino acids. Trimming took off 2 bases at V and 4 bases at J, with 19 bases between the two ends. CDR3 DNA: TGTGCCAGCAGTTACGGCCCCAAGGGTAGTATGGCAGATACGCAGTATTTT. Its translation is CASSYGPKGSMADTQYF.

This clonotype was detected many times. The rearrangement links TRBV29-1 to TRBJ1-2; 8 bases map to TRBD1. CDR3 size: 13 residues. Germline values: CDR1 SQVTM, CDR2 ANQGSEA. The V and J ends lost 7 bases and 5 bases, in that order; junction bases with no gene match: 9. CDR3 protein: CSDIPGQAYGYTF. CDR3 nucleotides: TGCAGCGATATTCCGGGACAGGCGTATGGCTACACCTTC.

This clonotype was recorded only once. A single base separates this from a much larger clone, so it may be a read error. The rearrangement links TRBV20-1 to TRBJ2-5; 9 positions match TRBD1. The DNA end is more similar to TRBJ2-7, so the J call may be wrong. CDR3 length equals 15 residues. The germline V gene has CDR1 DFQATT and CDR2 SNEGSKA (reference sequence). Here the CDR3 reads CSARADRGEGCEQYF. DNA for the CDR3: TGCAGTGCTAGAGCCGACAGGGGGGAGGGCTGCGAGCAGTACTTC.

The chain recombines TRBV20-1 with TRBJ2-5, with unresolved D. This CDR3 region has 13 residues. The V end was cut by 4 bases, the J end by 5 bases, with 14 bases between. Germline V gene sequence: CDR1 DFQATT, CDR2 SNEGSKA (reference sequence). Here the CDR3 DNA reads TGCAGTGCTACAAAATCCGCCCGGGAGACCCAGTACTTC. This gives the protein CSATKSARETQYF.

In this sample, this clonotype turned up a few times. This sequence joins TRBV7-6 and TRBJ1-4; D is undetermined. The CDR3 sequence is 15 residues long. CDR1 and CDR2 (germline): SGHVS, FNYEAQ. Trimming took 1 base from V and 5 from J, leaving 11 bases between them. CDR3 DNA sequence: TGTGCCAGCAGCTTAGGAGGCAGCCGAAATGAAAAACTGTTTTTT. It codes for CASSLGGSRNEKLFF.

This clonotype was detected many times. The rearrangement uses TRBV3-1 and TRBJ2-1; D uncertain. The CDR3 totals 13 residues. The germline V gene has CDR1 LGHDT and CDR2 YNNKEL (reference sequence). With 0 bases removed from V and 10 bases from J, the gap between germline ends came to 10 bases. CDR3 residues: CASSQDGPREQFF. The CDR3 nucleotides read TGTGCCAGCAGCCAAGACGGTCCCCGCGAGCAGTTCTTC.

This chain connects TRBV30 to TRBJ2-1; D is possibly TRBD2 (6 bases). The V gene's germline CDR1 is GTSNPN and CDR2 SVGIG (reference sequence). V was shortened by 3 bases and J by 13 bases, with 19 bases between the two germline ends. The CDR3 extends over 13 amino acids. The CDR3 here is CAWSLKRAGSQFF. The CDR3 nucleotides read TGTGCCTGGAGCCTCAAGAGGGCGGGATCCCAGTTCTTC.

Comments on this clonotype: The junction and the germline gene differ at one end; a read error may be behind it. CDR3 in amino acids: CASSVAGLRLVNEQFF. Written as DNA, the CDR3 is TGTGCCAGCAGCGTAGCAGGTCTAAGACTCGTTAATGAGCAGTTCTTC. The chain combines TRBV7-2 with TRBJ2-1; D remains unclear. CDR1 is SGHTA and CDR2 is FQGNSA in the germline V gene. CDR3 length: 16 amino acids.

This clonotype was seen ten or more times. This rearrangement joins TRBV5-1 to TRBJ2-1; 8 bases are shared with TRBD2. Trimming at V came to 0 bases and at J to 6 bases, leaving 2 bases not matched to a gene. Looked up from germline, CDR1 is SGHRS and CDR2 is YFSETQ. The CDR3 contains 14 residues. The DNA for the CDR3 is TGCGCCAGCAGCTTGGACCGGGAGGGCAATGAGCAGTTCTTC. This encodes CASSLDREGNEQFF.

This clonotype was found a few times. V gene TRBV5-1 combines with J gene TRBJ2-3, with a possible D match to TRBD2 (5 bases). The CDR3 loop spans 17 amino acids. V lost 0 bases to trimming and J lost 2 bases, with 16 bases between them. Germline CDR1 reads SGHRS; CDR2 reads YFSETQ. In DNA, the CDR3 is TGCGCCAGCAGCTTGGCGGCGGGTAGCATTTACACAGATACGCAGTATTTT. This gives the protein CASSLAAGSIYTDTQYF.

A remark on this clonotype: A much larger clone is a single base away; this may be a read error. The CDR3 sequence: CTSSWDRGSSYNSPLHF. In nucleotides, the CDR3 is TGTACCAGCAGCTGGGACAGGGGGAGCTCCTATAATTCACCCCTCCACTTT. This sequence joins TRBV5-6 and TRBJ1-6; TRBD1 agrees at 11 bases. The CDR3 spans 17 residues. CDR1 and CDR2 (germline): SGHDT, YYEEEE.

V is TRBV2 and J is TRBJ2-1; D is uncertain. The CDR3 runs to 11 residues. The germline V gene encodes CDR1 SNHLY and CDR2 FYNNEI. With 6 bases removed from V and 9 bases from J, the gap between germline ends came to 9 bases. The CDR3 spells CASRIFGEQFF. The DNA for the CDR3 is TGTGCCAGCAGGATTTTCGGTGAGCAGTTCTTC. Full variable domain (outside the CDR3, taken from reference TRBV2 and TRBJ2-1): EPEVTQTPSHQVTQMGQEVILRCVPISNHLYFYWYRQILGQKVEFLVSFYNNEISEKSEIFDDQFSVERPDGSNFTLKIRSTKLEDSAMYFCASRIFGEQFFGPGTRLTVL.